A selection of T cell receptor beta chains follows, all from one sample in a study of CD8+ T cells in alopecia areata. Libraries were prepared by immunoSEQ multiplex PCR; TCRdb keeps only in-frame clonotypes and omits some of them. The table has roughly 170,000 clones, about 60% seen once. The material was CD4+ T cells sorted from blood, obtained at week 0. Receptors were obtained from a human donor with alopecia areata. Both conserved end residues are part of each CDR3. A D gene is named only where the DNA matches it firmly. The size entry is marked missing in some rows and otherwise reads once, few, many or a size class.

clone_size	d_call	v_call	j_call	cdr3_nt	cdr3_aa
few	NA	TRBV29-1	TRBJ1-2	TGCAGCGCAAAACAAGGCACCTATGGCTACACCTTC	CSAKQGTYGYTF
NA	NA	TRBV2	TRBJ2-3	TGTGCCAGCAGTGGACAGCGCACAGATACGCAGTATTTT	CASSGQRTDTQYF
NA	TRBD2	TRBV29-1	TRBJ2-1	TGCAGCGTTGGTAGCGGGGGGAACAATGAGCAGTTCTTC	CSVGSGGNNEQFF
NA	NA	TRBV25-1	TRBJ2-1	TGTGCCAGCAGTAAAACGGACGGACACAATGAGCAGTTCTTC	CASSKTDGHNEQFF
NA	NA	TRBV30	TRBJ1-5	TGTGCCTGGAGTGTGGACAACAATCAGCCCCAGCATTTT	CAWSVDNNQPQHF
NA	NA	TRBV29-1	TRBJ1-2	TGCAGCGTTGAATGGGCCAACTATGGCTACACCTTC	CSVEWANYGYTF
few	NA	TRBV6-4	TRBJ2-6	TGTGCCAGCAGTGCTACAGGGTTGGTTGGGGCCAACGTCCTGACTTTC	CASSATGLVGANVLTF
NA	NA	TRBV5-1	TRBJ2-5	TGCGCCAGCAGCTTGGGCGCGGGAGAGACCCAGTACTTC	CASSLGAGETQYF
few	NA	TRBV6-5	TRBJ2-3	TGTGCCAGCAGTGCAGCTGTGGTCTCAGATACGCAGTATTTT	CASSAAVVSDTQYF
few	NA	TRBV29-1	TRBJ2-5	TGCAGCGTTGAAGGAAAACTAGTCCAAGAGACCCAGTACTTC	CSVEGKLVQETQYF
few	TRBD2	TRBV27	TRBJ2-1	TGTGCCAGCACCCCATCCGGGACTAGCGGCACTGAGCAGTTCTTC	CASTPSGTSGTEQFF
few	TRBD1	TRBV29-1	TRBJ1-1	TGCAGCGTTGCTCGGGACAGGGGCCACACTGAAGCTTTCTTT	CSVARDRGHTEAFF
NA	TRBD2	TRBV30	TRBJ2-3	TGTGCCTGGACGGCACTAGCGGTGACAGATACGCAGTATTTT	CAWTALAVTDTQYF
NA	NA	TRBV9	TRBJ2-1	TGTGCCAGCCGTGGGGGGTTATCCTACAATGAGCAGTTCTTC	CASRGGLSYNEQFF
once	NA	TRBV30	TRBJ1-5	TGTGCCTGGAGTGTACTCGGGGCTAGCAATCAGCCCCAGCATTTT	CAWSVLGASNQPQHF
NA	NA	TRBV6-5	TRBJ1-2	TGTGCCAGCAGTTACGGGATTAACTATGGCTACACCTTC	CASSYGINYGYTF
NA	TRBD1	TRBV5-6	TRBJ1-2	TGTGCCAGCATCAAGACAGGGTACGACTATGGCTACACCTTC	CASIKTGYDYGYTF
once	TRBD1	TRBV5-1	TRBJ1-1	TGCGCCAGCAGCCTGAGACAGGGGAACACTGAAGCTTTCTTT	CASSLRQGNTEAFF
NA	NA	TRBV15	TRBJ1-1	TGTGCCACCAGCAGAGACCAGGACACTGAAGCTTTCTTT	CATSRDQDTEAFF
few	TRBD1	TRBV2	TRBJ1-2	TGTGCCAGCAGTAACGACAGGGGGTATGGCTACACCTTC	CASSNDRGYGYTF
NA	NA	TRBV2	TRBJ2-3	TGTGCCAGCAGATTATCAGATACGCAGTATTTT	CASRLSDTQYF
NA	NA	TRBV30	TRBJ1-2	TGTGCCTGGAGTGTAAGGAGGTATGGCTACACCTTC	CAWSVRRYGYTF
once	TRBD1	TRBV25-1	TRBJ2-3	TGTGCCAGCAGTGACCCGGGACAGGGCGCTACAGATACGCAGTATTTT	CASSDPGQGATDTQYF
NA	TRBD2	TRBV7-2	TRBJ2-7	TGTGCCAGCAGCCCTACTAGCGTCCCCTCGGGGGAGCAGTACTTC	CASSPTSVPSGEQYF
NA	NA	TRBV7-9	TRBJ2-5	TGTGCCAGCAGCCCCCGGGGGACAGCGCAGGGAGAGACCCAGTACTTC	CASSPRGTAQGETQYF
NA	NA	TRBV11-2	TRBJ2-2	TGTGCCAGCAGCTTAAATTCGGGCACCGGGGAGCTGTTTTTT	CASSLNSGTGELFF
few	NA	TRBV29-1	TRBJ1-3	TGCAGCGCCGGAACAAGTTCTGGAAACACCATATATTTT	CSAGTSSGNTIYF
few	TRBD1	TRBV4-1	TRBJ2-5	TGCGCCAGCAGCCAATCACCGGGACAGGGAGAGACCCAGTACTTC	CASSQSPGQGETQYF
once	NA	TRBV7-2	TRBJ1-6	TGTGCCAGCAGCATCTTCGACAGGTCTAATTCACCCCTCCACTTT	CASSIFDRSNSPLHF
few	TRBD1	TRBV10-3	TRBJ1-5	TGTGCCATCAGTGTGGACAACAGGGGCGGCAATCAGCCCCAGCATTTT	CAISVDNRGGNQPQHF
NA	TRBD1	TRBV4-1	TRBJ1-1	TGCGCCAGCAGCCCTGACAGGGATACTGAAGCTTTCTTT	CASSPDRDTEAFF
NA	NA	TRBV30	TRBJ1-1	TGTGCCTGGAGTGGGGCGGGTCTGCAAGCTTTCTTT	CAWSGAGLQAFF